The 27 T cell receptor beta chains listed next were all sequenced from one sample in a study of blood T cells in healthy people across ages. Through a sample-barcoded 5' primer and a J-beta primer mix, a second PCR was run for about 6 to 11 cycles. TCRdb re-called the 5' RACE reads through MiXCR, storing one row per CDR3 protein. The sample contains over 600,000 distinct CDR3 sequences, 45% to 70% of which appear only once. The sample was blood. These receptors originate from a man aged 40-49 years in good health.

This clonotype was seen just once. The chain carries TRBV28 and TRBJ2-1; TRBD1 agrees at 7 bases. Per germline, CDR1 MDHEN and CDR2 SYDVKM. The CDR3 consists of 14 residues. Losses at the gene ends were 5 bases for V and 0 bases for J; bases not matched to a gene: 1. The CDR3 reads CASSGQVSYNEQFF. CDR3 nucleotides: TGTGCCAGCAGTGGACAGGTCTCCTACAATGAGCAGTTCTTC. The whole variable domain, remainder taken from reference TRBV28 and TRBJ2-1, is DVKVTQSSRYLVKRTGEKVFLECVQDMDHENMFWYRQDPGLGLRLIYFSYDVKMKEKGDIPEGYSVSREKKERFSLILESASTNQTSMYLCASSGQVSYNEQFFGPGTRLTVL.

Of note for this clonotype: One end of the junction does not line up with germline, which may come from a read error. CDR3 loop: CASSYNQNFYGYTF. For the CDR3, the DNA is TGTGCCAGTAGTTATAACCAGAACTTCTATGGCTACACCTTC. The rearrangement joins TRBV6-6 to TRBJ1-2; D is undetermined. This CDR3 region has 14 residues. Germline CDR1 and CDR2: MNHNY and SVGAGI (reference sequence).

V gene TRBV2 combines with J gene TRBJ2-4; TRBD1 matches at 7 bases. CDR1 SNHLY and CDR2 FYNNEI come from the germline V gene. The CDR3 runs to 15 residues. Germline trimming cut 7 bases from V and 3 bases from J; bases unmatched to any gene: 9. This CDR3 reads CASNRQGMIKNIQYF. The CDR3 region has the DNA TGTGCCAGCAACAGACAGGGAATGATCAAAAACATTCAGTACTTC.

This rearrangement joins TRBV6-4 to TRBJ2-5; no reliable D call. The V and J ends lost 8 bases and 2 bases respectively, with 12 bases between them. There are 13 residues in the CDR3. Germline CDR1 MRHNA, CDR2 SNTAGT. The CDR3 reads CASLGARQETQYF. CDR3 in DNA: TGTGCCAGCCTCGGTGCAAGACAAGAGACCCAGTACTTC.

Note on this clonotype: This could be a read error, since a much larger clone is one nucleotide away. V usage is TRBV20-1 and J usage is TRBJ1-2; TRBD1 might be the D (6 bases). Looked up from germline, CDR1 is DFQATT and CDR2 is SNEGSKA (reference sequence). CDR3 length: 14 amino acids. Trimming pared 1 base from V and 10 bases from J, leaving 19 bases between. Here the CDR3 reads CSARAHRDMNDYTF. CDR3 bases: TGCAGTGCTAGAGCTCACCGGGACATGAATGACTACACCTTC.

This clonotype was counted only a few times. The chain employs TRBV4-3 and TRBJ2-5; 10 nucleotides line up with TRBD2. V shed 0 bases and J 0 bases; nucleotides not matched to a gene: 1. Germline values: CDR1 LGHNA, CDR2 YSLEER. This CDR3 has 16 amino acids. As DNA, the CDR3 is TGCGCCAGCAGCCAAGAAGGACTAGCGGACCAAGAGACCCAGTACTTC. This translates into CASSQEGLADQETQYF.

The CDR3 sequence: CASIRGNIQYF. The CDR3 DNA follows: TGTGCCAGCATTCGAGGAAACATTCAGTACTTC. The chain couples TRBV6-6 to TRBJ2-4; D is undetermined. From germline, CDR1 is MNHNY and CDR2 SVGAGI (reference sequence). The CDR3 runs 11 residues. Trimming left V 7 bases short and J 6 bases short, with 7 bases between.

The chain carries TRBV5-6 and TRBJ2-1; 9 bases are a match to TRBD2. Germline lookup yields CDR1 SGHDT and CDR2 YYEEEE. The V and J ends lost 4 bases and 5 bases, in that order; junction bases with no gene match: 7. The CDR3 has 15 residues. Written as DNA, the CDR3 is TGTGCCAGCAGCGTAGGCGGGGGGGCCCACAATGAGCAGTTCTTC. Its translation is CASSVGGGAHNEQFF.

The chain recombines TRBV11-2 with TRBJ2-1; TRBD1 agrees at 9 bases. The CDR3 is 15 amino acids. The trim removed 5 bases at V and 4 bases at J, leaving 6 bases unmatched. Germline V gene data show CDR1 as SGHAT and CDR2 as FQNNGV. This CDR3 is CASSQGTGYYNEQFF. The CDR3 DNA reads TGTGCCAGCAGCCAGGGGACAGGGTATTACAATGAGCAGTTCTTC.

The chain employs TRBV3-1 and TRBJ2-3; D ambiguous. Germline-derived CDR1 and CDR2 are LGHDT and YNNKEL (reference sequence). V was trimmed by 5 bases and J by 4 bases, leaving 7 bases between them. The CDR3 has 12 residues. CDR3 sequence (DNA): TGTGCCAGCAGCGGTGGGTCAGATACGCAGTATTTT. Encoded protein: CASSGGSDTQYF.

This sequence joins TRBV7-8 and TRBJ2-3, with D tentatively TRBD1 or TRBD2 (6 bases each). In germline, CDR1 is SGHVS, CDR2 FQNEAQ. CDR3 size: 15 residues. Trimming cost V 5 bases and J 1 base, with 13 bases left between them. The CDR3 here is CASSPVRGGTDTQYF. The CDR3 nucleotides are TGTGCCAGCAGCCCCGTTAGGGGGGGCACAGATACGCAGTATTTT.

The CDR3 reads CASSLVVGTSGDEQYF. In DNA, the CDR3 is TGTGCCAGCAGCTTAGTGGTAGGGACGAGTGGTGATGAGCAGTACTTC. The V gene is TRBV7-2, the J gene TRBJ2-7, with D possibly called TRBD1 or TRBD2 (5 bases each). CDR1 is SGHTA, CDR2 FQGNSA, per germline. The CDR3 sequence is 16 residues long. The ends were cut back, 1 base at V and 7 bases at J, with 20 bases in the middle.

This clonotype has a handful of counts. The rearrangement joins TRBV29-1 to TRBJ1-2, with TRBD1 identical over 7 bases. CDR3 length equals 14 residues. Germline-derived CDR1 and CDR2 are SQVTM and ANQGSEA. V lost 2 bases to trimming and J lost 4 bases; unmatched junction nucleotides: 7. The CDR3 reads CSVEFVAGGYGYTF. The CDR3 bases are TGCAGCGTTGAATTCGTGGCAGGGGGCTATGGCTACACCTTC.

The rearrangement links TRBV4-2 to TRBJ2-3; 10 bases map to TRBD2. This CDR3 region has 18 residues. Unmatched junction bases numbered 9, after V lost 1 base and J lost 2 bases. The V gene's germline CDR1 is LGHNA and CDR2 YNFKEQ. CDR3 DNA: TGTGCCAGCAGCCAAGTCCTCAAGCGGGAGGGCCTCACAGATACGCAGTATTTT. Protein product: CASSQVLKREGLTDTQYF.

The rearrangement uses TRBV25-1 and TRBJ2-5, with D uncertain. V was shortened by 6 bases and J by 11 bases, with 19 bases between the two germline ends. The CDR3 has 13 residues. Germline CDR1 is MGHDK and CDR2 is SYGVNS. This chain's CDR3 is CASSQVTRNEQYF. In nucleotides, the CDR3 is TGTGCCAGCAGCCAGGTCACCCGGAATGAGCAGTACTTC.

The chain couples TRBV5-1 to TRBJ2-2; 7 nucleotides match TRBD2. The V gene end was trimmed by 2 bases and the J gene end by 6 bases; junction bases not matched to a gene: 19. CDR1 and CDR2 (germline): SGHRS, YFSETQ. This CDR3 contains 19 residues. DNA for the CDR3: TGCGCCAGCAGCTTTAGCTCCACCGGGACTACTCAGAGGGCCGGGGAGCTGTTTTTT. This codes for CASSFSSTGTTQRAGELFF.

The gene calls are TRBV7-2 and TRBJ1-4, with a possible D match to TRBD1 (5 bases). CDR3 length equals 14 residues. Germline V gene sequence: CDR1 SGHTA, CDR2 FQGNSA. V was shortened by 4 bases and J by 5 bases, with 11 bases between the two germline ends. The CDR3 protein is CASSSGRTNEKLFF. CDR3 bases: TGTGCCAGCAGCTCGGGACGGACGAATGAAAAACTGTTTTTT.

The chain is built from TRBV18 and TRBJ2-7; D remains unclear. Trimming left V 2 bases short and J 4 bases short, with 9 bases between. In germline, CDR1 is KGHSH, CDR2 LQKENI. There are 13 residues in the CDR3. The CDR3 reads CASSPERKYEQYF. The DNA of the CDR3 is TGTGCCAGCTCACCAGAAAGGAAATACGAGCAGTACTTC.

The chain employs TRBV20-1 and TRBJ2-3, with D possibly being TRBD1 or TRBD2 (5 bases each). With 4 bases removed from V and 6 bases from J, the gap between germline ends came to 14 bases. This CDR3 contains 13 residues. Germline V gene sequence: CDR1 DFQATT, CDR2 SNEGSKA (reference sequence). CDR3 sequence: CSATGTAGDTQYF. The CDR3, as DNA: TGCAGTGCTACCGGGACCGCTGGGGATACGCAGTATTTT.

This sequence joins TRBV30 and TRBJ2-1; either TRBD1 or TRBD2 may supply D (5 bases each). CDR1 and CDR2 from the germline V gene are GTSNPN and SVGIG (reference sequence). V dropped 2 bases and J dropped 6 bases, with 17 bases sitting between them. The length of the CDR3 is 15 residues. DNA for the CDR3: TGTGCCTGGAGTTGGGGCAGCGGCCTGTTCAATGAGCAGTTCTTC. Encoded protein: CAWSWGSGLFNEQFF.

Only one count was recorded for this clonotype. This sequence joins TRBV20-1 and TRBJ2-5, with 13 nucleotides matching TRBD2. The J call may be incorrect, as the DNA end agrees better with TRBJ2-7. Germline V lookup: CDR1 DFQATT, CDR2 SNEGSKA (reference sequence). CDR3 length equals 16 residues. Here the CDR3 reads CSAKLGTSGVTYEQYF. In nucleotides, the CDR3 is TGCAGTGCGAAGTTGGGGACTAGCGGGGTTACCTACGAGCAGTACTTC.

This clonotype was picked up many times. The rearrangement joins TRBV14 to TRBJ2-5; D ambiguous. Trimming took 1 base from V and 7 from J, leaving 4 bases between them. This CDR3 contains 11 residues. Germline CDR1 is SGHDN and CDR2 is FVKESK. This CDR3 is CASSQVGTQYF. In DNA form, the CDR3 reads TGTGCCAGCAGCCAAGTAGGGACCCAGTACTTC.

This clonotype was seen just once. V and J are TRBV27 and TRBJ2-6, with D perhaps matching TRBD1 or TRBD2 (5 bases each). The CDR3 is 19 residues long. The V gene lost 8 bases and the J gene lost 0 bases, with 23 bases spanning the gap. CDR1 is MNHEY and CDR2 is SMNVEV in the germline V gene (reference sequence). DNA for the CDR3: TGTGCCAGCGGCGCTGGGACGGGAAAGCGTAGCTCTGGGGCCAACGTCCTGACTTTC. Amino acids: CASGAGTGKRSSGANVLTF. The whole variable domain, remainder taken from reference TRBV27 and TRBJ2-6, is EAQVTQNPRYLITVTGKKLTVTCSQNMNHEYMSWYRQDPGLGLRQIYYSMNVEVTDKGDVPEGYKVSRKEKRNFPLILESPSPNQTSLYFCASGAGTGKRSSGANVLTFGAGSRLTVL.

The J gene is TRBJ1-4, the V gene TRBV30, with 8 bases identical to TRBD1. CDR1 and CDR2 (germline): GTSNPN, SVGIG (reference sequence). The V gene end was trimmed by 4 bases and the J gene end by 5 bases; junction bases not matched to a gene: 6. This CDR3 is built from 14 residues. CDR3 nucleotides: TGTGCCTGGACTGGGGACAGGTCGAATGAAAAACTGTTTTTT. Protein: CAWTGDRSNEKLFF.

This rearrangement joins TRBV13 to TRBJ2-7, with unresolved D. Germline CDR1 is PRHDT and CDR2 is FYEKMQ (reference sequence). V was trimmed by 0 bases and J by 3 bases, leaving 6 bases between them. The length of the CDR3 is 13 residues. Here the CDR3 DNA reads TGTGCCAGCAGCTTAGGCCTTTACTACGAGCAGTACTTC. As protein: CASSLGLYYEQYF.

This chain connects TRBV19 to TRBJ1-2, with D hard to call. V dropped 5 bases and J dropped 7 bases, with 17 bases sitting between them. Germline CDR1 reads LNHDA; CDR2 reads SQIVND (reference sequence). This CDR3 is 14 amino acids long. The CDR3 region is CASSSTHPDPGYTF. The CDR3 nucleotides read TGTGCCAGTAGTTCGACCCACCCTGACCCTGGCTACACCTTC. Full variable domain (missing parts from reference TRBV19 and TRBJ1-2): DGGITQSPKYLFRKEGQNVTLSCEQNLNHDAMYWYRQDPGQGLRLIYYSQIVNDFQKGDIAEGYSVSREKKESFPLTVTSAQKNPTAFYLCASSSTHPDPGYTFGSGTRLTVV.

The genes are TRBV29-1 and TRBJ1-1, with D unclear. Trimming pared 1 base from V and 3 bases from J, leaving 6 bases between. The germline CDR1 and CDR2 sequences are SQVTM and ANQGSEA. The CDR3 runs to 12 residues. CDR3 bases: TGCAGCGTTGAAGGTGGATACACTGAAGCTTTCTTT. Its translation: CSVEGGYTEAFF.